The sequence of this TCR beta chain was determined in a study of blood T cell repertoires in COVID-19. Study-wide background: The United States, Italy and Spain supplied acute and convalescent COVID-19 samples. PBMCs, B-cell-depleted T cells, or T cells provided the cDNA or gDNA that made up the material.

V was clipped by 0 bases and J by 8 bases, with 16 bases between them. This CDR3 region has 16 residues. Germline CDR1 is SGHTA and CDR2 is FQGNSA. In the original workflow: Reference gene primers were amplified, and this amplification served to estimate nucleated cell counts. TCRdb's table, derived via immunoSEQ multiplex PCR, lists solely in-frame clones and lacks some. V and J calls and clone size are copied from that table; D and trimming were computed from the DNA. The table has some 14,000 clones, about 88% seen once. The receptor comes from an elderly man with acute or convalescent COVID-19. The sample consisted of peripheral blood. The V call is TRBV7-2, the J call TRBJ1-4; no reliable D call. The CDR3 nucleotides are TGTGCCAGCAGCTTAGCGAGGACGGGAGCGGGAGAAAAACTGTTTTTT. Its translation is CASSLARTGAGEKLFF. The variable domain in full, with the rest retrieved from reference TRBV7-2 and TRBJ1-4, is GAGVSQSPSNKVTEKGKDVELRCDPISGHTALYWYRQSLGQGLEFLIYFQGNSAPDKSGLPSDRFSAERTGGSVSTLTIQRTQQEDSAVYLCASSLARTGAGEKLFFGSGTQLSVL.